What follows is one T cell receptor (beta chain) and its context. Which antigen it targets is not known. The record has no base qualities; no much larger clone is one base away. This CDR3 is also generated by other DNA sequences in the sample. Using the deep immunoSEQ assay, multiplex PCR amplified TCR CDR3 regions from genomic DNA. For each cell subset, the extracted genomic DNA was distributed evenly across all wells of several immunoSEQ 96-well plates, and each plate served as one replicate. For sorted subsets, around 200 ng genomic DNA, equal to tens of thousands of T cell genomes, was loaded into each replicate PCR. The purified libraries were quantified using a Qubit 3.0 fluorometer, sized with a Bioanalyzer 2100, and then quantified again using the KAPA Library Quantification kit. Each immunoSEQ 96-well plate was sequenced on its own single-read 150-cycle Illumina NextSeq 550 flow cell. On the authors' methods: Because the immunoSEQ output held only junctional sequences and lacked quality scores, the filtering could not match the filtering applied to full-length reads. Sequences were annotated with PyIR, a Python wrapper for IgBLAST v1.9, using IMGT germline references to assign V/J genes and CDR3. Reads with weak V/J assignments (E-value above 1e-6), missing CDR3, stop codons, out-of-frame junctions, or ambiguous translated residues were removed. V3J clonotypes were defined as sequences sharing an identical inferred V gene, J gene, and CDR3 amino acid sequence. To compute the percentage overlap between repertoires, the number of shared unique clonotypes was divided by the size of the smaller repertoire. Repertoire richness was assessed with RTK rarefaction, the Chao1 estimator, and Recon v2.1 estimates of unobserved clonotypes. Generation probabilities were computed with OLGA for all TCRbeta clonotypes obtained by the gDNA method from a handful of donors. TCRdb carries this immuneACCESS record with in-frame sequences only. Its versions omit some clonotypes, under half of them owing to an unresolved V gene in the studies checked, with the rest unexplained. The V and J calls and clone size were taken over from that table, and D and trimming were inferred from the DNA. This sample gives more than 2,000,000 clones in total; around nine tenths of them show up just once. The biggest ten clones account for roughly 0.15% of the sample.

The data were obtained in a study of shared clonotypes between healthy human individuals (dated by TCRdb to the early 2020s). Describing the broader study: The cohort included a few men and a couple of women between 18 and 49 years of age. Per donor, three plates each were used for CD4 naive and CD4 memory, two for CD8 naive, and one for CD8 memory. Between about 0.8 and 9 billion PBMCs per donor were obtained by leukapheresis. Libraries were prepared and TCR repertoires were sequenced by different laboratories using diverse techniques, in order to increase sequencing depth and limit assay-specific biases. The study deeply sequenced blood TCR repertoires of about 5 healthy adults to estimate repertoire size and the extent of clonotype sharing between individuals. Beyond this particular receptor, the publication reports: Naive subsets generally had larger estimated clonotype richness than memory subsets. Across four donors, around 5% of naive CD4, approximately 4% of naive CD8, 2% to 2.5% of memory CD4, and roughly 0.41% of memory CD8 clonotypes were shared. Compared with non-shared clonotypes, clonotypes shared by all four sorted-subset donors had higher generation probabilities. Rarefaction of sorted-subset datasets indicated incomplete sequencing despite the large sequencing depth. Pairwise subsampling indicated that sequencing depth was expected to affect the degree of clonotype sharing among donors. Sampling was restricted to blood, and TCR repertoires in tissue are likely to differ from TCR repertoires in blood. The genetic and exposure-history diversity represented was limited by the small number of donors.

V is shortened by 4 bases, J by 3 bases, and the region joining them spans 7 bases. Taken from the germline V gene, the CDR1 and CDR2 loops are SGHTA and FQGNSA. Taken from cysteine to phenylalanine, the CDR3 has 13 residues. Of all the DNA, just the CDR3 is kept, 39 bases in frame from base 1. Donors were healthy HIV-negative adults with no recently reported acute infections or vaccinations. All donors were Caucasian adults living in Nashville, Tennessee, USA. CD4+ T cells were enriched by magnetic negative selection; naive cells were then positively selected on CD45RA, and the negative fraction formed the memory subset. Blood was collected by leukapheresis, and PBMCs were isolated by Ficoll-Histopaque density gradient centrifugation and then cryopreserved in liquid nitrogen vapor phase. Purity and quantity of every magnetically sorted T cell population were checked by analytical flow cytometry. Genomic DNA was isolated from each sorted fraction and quantified by UV absorbance on a Nanodrop 2000c.

The rearrangement combines TRBV7-2 with TRBJ2-1; confidence is insufficient to name the D gene. The source of this sequence is a man aged 18 to 29 in good health. The specimen sequenced was naive CD4+ T cells sorted from blood. Sample cell subset or site, as interpreted from the label and publication: CD45RA+ positively selected. Here is the DNA: TGTGCCAGCAGCTCGGGTAGCTACAATGAGCAGTTCTTC. It is translated as CASSSGSYNEQFF.